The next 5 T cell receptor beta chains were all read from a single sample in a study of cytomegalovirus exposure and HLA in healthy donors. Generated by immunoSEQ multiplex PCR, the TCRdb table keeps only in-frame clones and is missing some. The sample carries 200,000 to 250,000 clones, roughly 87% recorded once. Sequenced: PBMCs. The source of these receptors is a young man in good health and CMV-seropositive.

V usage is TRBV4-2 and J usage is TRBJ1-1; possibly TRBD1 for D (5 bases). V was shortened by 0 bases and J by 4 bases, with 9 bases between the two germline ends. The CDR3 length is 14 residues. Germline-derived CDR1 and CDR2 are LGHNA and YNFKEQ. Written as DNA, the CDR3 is TGTGCCAGCAGCCAAGACCAGGGAGGCACTGAAGCTTTCTTT. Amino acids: CASSQDQGGTEAFF.

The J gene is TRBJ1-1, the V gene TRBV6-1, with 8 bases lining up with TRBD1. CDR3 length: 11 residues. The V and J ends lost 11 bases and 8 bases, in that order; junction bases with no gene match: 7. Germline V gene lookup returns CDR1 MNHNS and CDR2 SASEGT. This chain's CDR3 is CAGMTGAEAFF. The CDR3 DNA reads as TGTGCCGGAATGACAGGGGCCGAAGCTTTCTTT.

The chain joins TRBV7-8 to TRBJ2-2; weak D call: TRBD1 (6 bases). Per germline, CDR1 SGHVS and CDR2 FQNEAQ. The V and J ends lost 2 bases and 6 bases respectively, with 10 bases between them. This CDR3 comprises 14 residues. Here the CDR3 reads CASSLRAGAGELFF. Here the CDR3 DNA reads TGTGCCAGCAGCTTAAGGGCAGGGGCCGGGGAGCTGTTTTTT. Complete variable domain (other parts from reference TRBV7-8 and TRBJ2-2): GAGVSQSPRYKVAKRGQDVALRCDPISGHVSLFWYQQALGQGPEFLTYFQNEAQLDKSGLPSDRFFAERPEGSVSTLKIQRTQQEDSAVYLCASSLRAGAGELFFGEGSRLTVL.

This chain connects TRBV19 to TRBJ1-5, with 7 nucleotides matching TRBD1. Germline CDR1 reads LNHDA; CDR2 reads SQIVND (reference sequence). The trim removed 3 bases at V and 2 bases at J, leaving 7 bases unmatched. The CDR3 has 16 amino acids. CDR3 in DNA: TGTGCCAGTAGTATCCATGGACAGGCTGGCAATCAGCCCCAGCATTTT. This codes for CASSIHGQAGNQPQHF.

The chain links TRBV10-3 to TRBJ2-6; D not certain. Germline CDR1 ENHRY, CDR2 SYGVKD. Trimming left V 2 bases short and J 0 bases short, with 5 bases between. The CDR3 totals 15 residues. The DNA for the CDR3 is TGTGCCATCAGTGAGCCGAGCTCTGGGGCCAACGTCCTGACTTTC. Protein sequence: CAISEPSSGANVLTF.